This T cell receptor (beta chain) was documented in a study of graft-versus-host responses after intestinal transplantation. Overall study findings and caveats: In patients with graft-donor T cell macrochimerism, allograft graft-versus-host to host-versus-graft clonal ratios were high. Detection of GvH clones occurred in recipient marrow, and some had their first appearance in ileum or blood. Researchers found peak circulating GvH clone levels linked to early post-transplant HvG declines.

CDR1 and CDR2 (germline): LGHNT, FRNRAP. V lost 6 bases to trimming and J lost 0 bases; unmatched junction nucleotides: 12. This CDR3 has 18 residues. Comment on this clone: Antigen: not known.

Sequencing used immunoSEQ multiplex PCR; TCRdb keeps in-frame clones, though not all of them. The sample consists of fewer than 150,000 clones, 90% to 95% of them appearing once. This TCR derives from a human donor who received an intestinal transplant. The J gene is TRBJ1-5, the V gene TRBV12-5; 9 bases match TRBD1. Sequencing was performed on unstimulated CD4+ T cells sorted from spleen or lymph node cells, taken before intestinal transplant. CDR3 sequence: CASGLGQGGKTSNQPQHF. CDR3 DNA: TGTGCTAGTGGGCTGGGACAGGGAGGGAAAACTAGCAATCAGCCCCAGCATTTT. The complete variable domain, with remaining parts taken from reference TRBV12-5 and TRBJ1-5, reads DARVTQTPRHKVTEMGQEVTMRCQPILGHNTVFWYRQTMMQGLELLAYFRNRAPLDDSGMPKDRFSAEMPDATLATLKIQPSEPRDSAVYFCASGLGQGGKTSNQPQHFGDGTRLSIL.